Listed below are T cell receptor beta chains from one sample, sequenced in a study of T cells of healthy individuals. TCRdb re-analysed the 5' RACE reads in MiXCR, keeping a single row per CDR3 protein. The sample has 95,000 to 100,000 distinct CDR3 sequences; 17% are singletons. Source of these receptors: a human donor in good health. CDR3s include the opening cysteine and the closing phenylalanine or tryptophan. D genes are given only for firm matches. The listing skips clone size in some rows; elsewhere it reads once, few, many or a size class.

>TRBD1|TRBJ1-5|TRBV28|.
CASSPGTGEKPQHF
TGTGCCAGCAGCCCGGGGACAGGGGAGAAGCCCCAGCATTTT
>TRBD1|TRBJ1-1|TRBV10-3|many
CAISESTGADAEAFF
TGTGCCATCAGTGAGTCGACAGGGGCGGACGCTGAAGCTTTCTTT
>TRBD1|TRBJ1-3|TRBV28|.
CASSYQTGTGTRGNTIYF
TGTGCCAGCAGTTACCAAACCGGGACAGGGACGAGAGGAAACACCATATATTTT
>.|TRBJ1-5|TRBV6-2/TRBV6-3|few
CASSSFGGNQPQHF
TGTGCCAGCAGTAGTTTCGGGGGCAATCAGCCCCAGCATTTT
>.|TRBJ2-1|TRBV7-6|few
CASSLISGPLNEQFF
TGTGCCAGCAGCTTAATTAGCGGCCCTCTGAATGAGCAGTTCTTC
>.|TRBJ1-1|TRBV20-1|.
CSAKSGGEAFF
TGCAGTGCAAAGAGCGGTGGTGAAGCTTTCTTT
>TRBD2|TRBJ2-2|TRBV27|.
CASPRLAGGHGELFF
TGTGCCAGCCCCCGACTAGCGGGAGGCCACGGGGAGCTGTTTTTT
>TRBD1|TRBJ1-1|TRBV28|.
CATRDRGGKAEAFF
TGTGCCACCCGGGACAGGGGGGGGAAGGCTGAAGCTTTCTTT
>.|TRBJ1-5|TRBV21-1|few
CASSLESRRAVGNQPQHF
TGTGCCAGCAGCCTCGAGTCAAGACGGGCCGTGGGCAATCAGCCCCAGCATTTT
>TRBD2|TRBJ2-7|TRBV6-5|few
CASSRLAGGYEQYF
TGTGCCAGCAGCCGTCTAGCGGGAGGTTACGAGCAGTACTTC